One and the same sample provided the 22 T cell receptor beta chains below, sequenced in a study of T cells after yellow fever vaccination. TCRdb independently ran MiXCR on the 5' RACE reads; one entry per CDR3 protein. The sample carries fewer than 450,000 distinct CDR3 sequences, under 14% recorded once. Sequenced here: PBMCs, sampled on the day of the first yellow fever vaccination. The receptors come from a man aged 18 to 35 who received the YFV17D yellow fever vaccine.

CDR3 protein: CASSQEGALPEAFF. For the CDR3, the DNA is TGTGCCAGCAGCCAAGAGGGGGCTTTGCCTGAAGCTTTCTTT. The J gene is TRBJ1-1, the V gene TRBV3-1, with D maybe TRBD1 (6 bases). Germline V gene data show CDR1 as LGHDT and CDR2 as YNNKEL (reference sequence). The CDR3 totals 14 residues. Deletions cut 0 bases from V and 6 bases from J, with 11 bases between.

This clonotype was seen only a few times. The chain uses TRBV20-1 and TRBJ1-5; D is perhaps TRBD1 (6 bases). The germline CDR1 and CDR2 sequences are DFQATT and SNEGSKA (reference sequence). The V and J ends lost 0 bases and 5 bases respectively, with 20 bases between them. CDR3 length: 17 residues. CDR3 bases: TGCAGTGCTAGAGACAACCGCCGACAGGCTATAGATCAGCCCCAGCATTTT. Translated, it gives CSARDNRRQAIDQPQHF.

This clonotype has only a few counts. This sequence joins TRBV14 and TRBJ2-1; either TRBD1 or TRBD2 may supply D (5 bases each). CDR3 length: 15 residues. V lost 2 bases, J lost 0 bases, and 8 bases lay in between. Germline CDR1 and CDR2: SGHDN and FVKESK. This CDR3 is CASSQWGSSYNEQFF. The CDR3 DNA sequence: TGTGCCAGCAGCCAATGGGGGAGCTCCTACAATGAGCAGTTCTTC.

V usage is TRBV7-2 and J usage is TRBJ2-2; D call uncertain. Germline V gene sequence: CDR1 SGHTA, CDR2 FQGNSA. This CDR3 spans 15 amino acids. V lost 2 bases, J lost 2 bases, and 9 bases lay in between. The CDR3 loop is CASSLSIDNTGELFF. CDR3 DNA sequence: TGTGCCAGCAGCTTATCGATAGATAACACCGGGGAGCTGTTTTTT.

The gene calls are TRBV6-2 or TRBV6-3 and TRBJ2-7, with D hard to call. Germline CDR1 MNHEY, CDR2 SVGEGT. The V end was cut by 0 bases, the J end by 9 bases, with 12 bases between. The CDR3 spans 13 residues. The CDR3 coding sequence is TGTGCCAGCAGTTACTCGGGCACAGTCCCGCAGTACGTC. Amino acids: CASSYSGTVPQYV.

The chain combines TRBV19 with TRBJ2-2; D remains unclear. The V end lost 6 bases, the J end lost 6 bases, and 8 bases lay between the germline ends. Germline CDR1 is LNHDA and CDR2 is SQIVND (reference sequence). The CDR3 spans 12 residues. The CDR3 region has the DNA TGTGCCAGTAGCCCCTTACCCGGGGAGCTGTTTTTT. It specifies CASSPLPGELFF.

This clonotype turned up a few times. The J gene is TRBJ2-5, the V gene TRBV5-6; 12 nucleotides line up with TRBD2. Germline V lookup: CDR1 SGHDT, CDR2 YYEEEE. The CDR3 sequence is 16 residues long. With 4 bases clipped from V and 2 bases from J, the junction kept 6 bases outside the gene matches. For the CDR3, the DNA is TGTGCCAGCAGCCTAATACTAGCGGGGGGTCAAGAGACCCAGTACTTC. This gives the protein CASSLILAGGQETQYF. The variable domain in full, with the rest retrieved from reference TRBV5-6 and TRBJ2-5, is DAGVTQSPTHLIKTRGQQVTLRCSPKSGHDTVSWYQQALGQGPQFIFQYYEEEERQRGNFPDRFSGHQFPNYSSELNVNALLLGDSALYLCASSLILAGGQETQYFGPGTRLLVL.

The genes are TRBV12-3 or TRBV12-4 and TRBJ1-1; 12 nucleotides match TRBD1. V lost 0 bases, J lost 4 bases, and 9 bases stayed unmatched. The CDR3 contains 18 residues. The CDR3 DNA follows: TGTGCCAGCAGTTTAGCAGGGGACAGGGGGCCATTGGGCACTGAAGCTTTCTTT. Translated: CASSLAGDRGPLGTEAFF.

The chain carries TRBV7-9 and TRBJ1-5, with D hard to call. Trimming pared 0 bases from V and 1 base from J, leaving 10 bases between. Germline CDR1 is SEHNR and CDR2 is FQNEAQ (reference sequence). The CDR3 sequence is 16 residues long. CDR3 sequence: CASSLAAVASNQPQHF. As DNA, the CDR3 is TGTGCCAGCAGCTTAGCCGCGGTAGCGAGCAATCAGCCCCAGCATTTT.

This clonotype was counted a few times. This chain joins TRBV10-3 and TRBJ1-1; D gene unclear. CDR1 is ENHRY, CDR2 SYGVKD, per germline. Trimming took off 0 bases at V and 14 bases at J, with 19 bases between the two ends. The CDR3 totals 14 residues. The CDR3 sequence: CAISESGPRQKRFF. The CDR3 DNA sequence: TGTGCCATCAGTGAGTCTGGTCCACGGCAAAAACGGTTCTTT.

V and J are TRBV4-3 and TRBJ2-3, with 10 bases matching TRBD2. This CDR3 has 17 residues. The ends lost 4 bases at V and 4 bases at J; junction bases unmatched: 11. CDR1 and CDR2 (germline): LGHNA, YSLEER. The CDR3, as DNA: TGCGCCAGCAGCCCAGGGACTAGCGTCGTATTTTCAGATACGCAGTATTTT. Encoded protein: CASSPGTSVVFSDTQYF.

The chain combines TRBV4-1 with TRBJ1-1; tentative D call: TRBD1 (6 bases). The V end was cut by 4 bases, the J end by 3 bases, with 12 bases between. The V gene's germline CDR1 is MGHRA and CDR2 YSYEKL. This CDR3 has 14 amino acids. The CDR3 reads CASSRAGADTEAFF. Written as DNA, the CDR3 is TGCGCCAGCAGCCGAGCAGGGGCGGACACTGAAGCTTTCTTT.

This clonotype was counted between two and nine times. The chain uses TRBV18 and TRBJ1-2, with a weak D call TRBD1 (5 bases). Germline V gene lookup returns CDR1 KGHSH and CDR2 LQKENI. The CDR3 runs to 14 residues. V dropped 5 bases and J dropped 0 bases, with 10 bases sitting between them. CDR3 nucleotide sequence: TGTGCCAGCTCAGCGCTACAGGCTAACTATGGCTACACCTTC. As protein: CASSALQANYGYTF.

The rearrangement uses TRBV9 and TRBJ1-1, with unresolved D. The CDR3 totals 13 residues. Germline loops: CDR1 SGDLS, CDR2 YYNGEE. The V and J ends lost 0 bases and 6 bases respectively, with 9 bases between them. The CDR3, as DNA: TGTGCCAGCAGCGTAGGACTTAACCCTGAAGCTTTCTTT. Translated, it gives CASSVGLNPEAFF.

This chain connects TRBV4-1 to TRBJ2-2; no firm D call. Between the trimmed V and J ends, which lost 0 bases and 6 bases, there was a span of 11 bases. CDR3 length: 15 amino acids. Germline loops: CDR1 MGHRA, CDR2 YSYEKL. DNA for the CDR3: TGCGCCAGCAGCCAAGAACCCCCCGGGTCCGGGGAGCTGTTTTTT. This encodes CASSQEPPGSGELFF.

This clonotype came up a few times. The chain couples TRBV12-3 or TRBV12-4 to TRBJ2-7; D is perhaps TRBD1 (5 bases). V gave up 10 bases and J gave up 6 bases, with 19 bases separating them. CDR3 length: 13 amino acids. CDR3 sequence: CATSLGAVGEQYF. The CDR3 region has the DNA TGTGCCACCTCCTTAGGGGCGGTCGGCGAGCAGTACTTC.

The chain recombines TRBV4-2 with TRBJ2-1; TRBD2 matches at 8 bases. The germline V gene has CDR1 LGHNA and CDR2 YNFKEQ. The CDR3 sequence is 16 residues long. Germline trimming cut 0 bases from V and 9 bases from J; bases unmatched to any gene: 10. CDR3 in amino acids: CASSQDPGGLIPEQFF. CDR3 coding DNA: TGTGCCAGCAGCCAAGATCCGGGGGGGCTCATTCCTGAGCAGTTCTTC.

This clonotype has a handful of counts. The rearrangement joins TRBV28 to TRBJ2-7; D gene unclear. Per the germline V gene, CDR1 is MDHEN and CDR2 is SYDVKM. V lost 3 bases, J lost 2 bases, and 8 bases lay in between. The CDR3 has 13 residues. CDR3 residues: CASSLPGPYEQYF. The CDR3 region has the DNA TGTGCCAGCAGTTTGCCAGGACCCTACGAGCAGTACTTC.

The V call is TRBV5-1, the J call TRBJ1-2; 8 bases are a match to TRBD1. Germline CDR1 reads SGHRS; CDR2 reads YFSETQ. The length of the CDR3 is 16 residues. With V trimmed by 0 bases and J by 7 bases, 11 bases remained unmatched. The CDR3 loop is CASSLDSGTGLGGYTF. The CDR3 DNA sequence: TGCGCCAGCAGCTTGGATTCAGGGACAGGCTTGGGTGGCTACACCTTC.

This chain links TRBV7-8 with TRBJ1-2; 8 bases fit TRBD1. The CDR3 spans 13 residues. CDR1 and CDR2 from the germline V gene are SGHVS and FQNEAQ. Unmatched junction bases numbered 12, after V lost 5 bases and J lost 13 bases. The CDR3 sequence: CASSQNQQGASTF. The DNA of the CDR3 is TGTGCCAGCAGCCAAAACCAGCAGGGGGCATCCACCTTC.

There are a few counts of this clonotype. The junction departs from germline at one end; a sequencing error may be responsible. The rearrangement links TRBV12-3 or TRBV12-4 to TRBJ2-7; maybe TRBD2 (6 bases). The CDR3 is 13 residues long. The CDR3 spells CASSFLSPEGRHF. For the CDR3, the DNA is TGTGCCAGCAGTTTTCTGTCCCCTGAAGGGAGGCACTTC.

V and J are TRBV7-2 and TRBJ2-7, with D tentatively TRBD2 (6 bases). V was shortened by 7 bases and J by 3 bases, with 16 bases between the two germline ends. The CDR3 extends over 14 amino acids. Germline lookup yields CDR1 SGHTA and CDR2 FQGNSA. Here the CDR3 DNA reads TGTGCCAGCACCCCCGGGAGAATTTTCTACGAGCAGTACTTC. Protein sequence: CASTPGRIFYEQYF.